A single sample gave rise to the 28 T cell receptor beta chains below, sequenced in a study of shared clonotypes between healthy human individuals. Repertoires were generated with immunoSEQ multiplex PCR, while TCRdb's copy carries only in-frame clones and drops some. Altogether about 1,500,000 clones are present, roughly 96% being singletons, with the ten largest covering roughly 1.2%. Sample: naive CD4+ T cells sorted from blood. Subset meaning: CD45RA+ positively selected. These TCRs come from a man aged 30 to 45 in good health.

The V call is TRBV20-1, the J call TRBJ2-1; D call uncertain. Germline CDR1 DFQATT, CDR2 SNEGSKA (reference sequence). Trimming pared 3 bases from V and 10 bases from J, leaving 10 bases between. The CDR3 has 11 amino acids. This CDR3 is CSASTDREQFF. The CDR3 coding sequence is TGCAGTGCTAGTACCGACCGGGAGCAGTTCTTC.

The chain carries TRBV5-6 and TRBJ1-5, with D uncertain. Germline values: CDR1 SGHDT, CDR2 YYEEEE. V lost 2 bases, J lost 7 bases, and 10 bases lay in between. The CDR3 length is 13 residues. The CDR3: CASSLRNGQPQHF. CDR3 in DNA: TGTGCCAGCAGCTTACGCAACGGCCAGCCCCAGCATTTT.

This chain uses TRBV28 with TRBJ2-7; D possibly corresponds to TRBD2 (6 bases). This CDR3 contains 16 residues. Trimming pared 5 bases from V and 1 base from J, leaving 18 bases between. Germline V lookup: CDR1 MDHEN, CDR2 SYDVKM. CDR3 nucleotides: TGTGCCAGCAGTAAAGTACCCGGGAGAACGTCCTACGAGCAGTACTTC. Translation: CASSKVPGRTSYEQYF.

This chain joins TRBV7-8 and TRBJ2-2; D unresolved. Trimming stripped 7 bases from V and 0 bases from J, with 18 bases between. The CDR3 runs 17 residues. CDR1 is SGHVS and CDR2 is FQNEAQ in the germline V gene. DNA of the CDR3: TGTGCCAGCACCATTACACAATGGACGGCGAACACCGGGGAGCTGTTTTTT. This translates into CASTITQWTANTGELFF.

CDR3 coding DNA: TGTGCCAGCGTGAGAGCGGGAGGGACCTACGAGCAGTACTTC. It codes for CASVRAGGTYEQYF. The rearrangement joins TRBV28 to TRBJ2-7; 10 nucleotides agree with TRBD2. Per germline, CDR1 MDHEN and CDR2 SYDVKM. This CDR3 comprises 14 residues. J gave up 2 bases and V 8 bases, and 6 bases lay outside the gene matches.

V and J are TRBV19 and TRBJ1-2, with D tentatively TRBD1 (5 bases). The CDR3 runs 14 residues. Germline V gene data show CDR1 as LNHDA and CDR2 as SQIVND (reference sequence). V lost 1 base and J lost 6, with 12 bases in between. The DNA for the CDR3 is TGTGCCAGTAGTATAGGAGGAAGGGGCCATGGCTACACCTTC. Amino acid sequence: CASSIGGRGHGYTF. Full variable domain (remainder filled in from reference TRBV19 and TRBJ1-2): DGGITQSPKYLFRKEGQNVTLSCEQNLNHDAMYWYRQDPGQGLRLIYYSQIVNDFQKGDIAEGYSVSREKKESFPLTVTSAQKNPTAFYLCASSIGGRGHGYTFGSGTRLTVV.

The V and J genes are TRBV10-1 and TRBJ1-5; D is ambiguous. Deletions cut 0 bases from V and 10 bases from J, with 10 bases between. The germline V gene encodes CDR1 WNHNN and CDR2 SYGVQD (reference sequence). The CDR3 consists of 13 residues. CDR3 bases: TGCGCCAGCAGTGAGTCGAATGGTCGTCCCCAGCATTTT. Encoded protein: CASSESNGRPQHF.

The CDR3 region has the DNA TGTGCCAGCAGCCCCCCAGGCGGGAGGAGGCTCCATACGCAGTATTTT. Its translation is CASSPPGGRRLHTQYF. V and J are TRBV7-2 and TRBJ2-3; 8 bases are shared with TRBD2. CDR3 length equals 16 residues. The germline V gene has CDR1 SGHTA and CDR2 FQGNSA. The trim removed 5 bases at V and 7 bases at J, leaving 14 bases unmatched.

V is TRBV4-3 and J is TRBJ1-2, with D possibly matching TRBD1 (5 bases). The V end was cut by 0 bases, the J end by 4 bases, with 12 bases between. CDR1 is LGHNA and CDR2 is YSLEER in the germline V gene. CDR3 length: 15 residues. CDR3 nucleotide sequence: TGCGCCAGCAGCCAAGACTGGACACGGACCTATGGCTACACCTTC. Encoded protein: CASSQDWTRTYGYTF.

The genes are TRBV7-8 and TRBJ2-1; D not certain. Looked up from germline, CDR1 is SGHVS and CDR2 is FQNEAQ. V was clipped by 1 base and J by 10 bases, with 11 bases between them. The CDR3 is 13 amino acids. For the CDR3, the DNA is TGTGCCAGCAGCTTAGAGCTTACCGGGGAGCAGTTCTTC. As protein: CASSLELTGEQFF.

This chain joins TRBV29-1 and TRBJ2-1; D ambiguous. Germline V gene data show CDR1 as SQVTM and CDR2 as ANQGSEA. The V gene lost 6 bases and the J gene lost 0 bases, with 9 bases spanning the gap. The CDR3 length is 13 residues. This chain's CDR3 is CSVRHSSYNEQFF. Written as DNA, the CDR3 is TGCAGCGTCAGACACAGCTCCTACAATGAGCAGTTCTTC.

The chain recombines TRBV19 with TRBJ2-5, with 7 bases aligning to TRBD2. The CDR3 runs 14 residues. CDR1 and CDR2 from the germline V gene are LNHDA and SQIVND (reference sequence). Trimming at V came to 5 bases and at J to 4 bases, leaving 7 bases not matched to a gene. The CDR3 nucleotides are TGTGCCAGTAGTCTAACGACTAGCACAGAGACCCAGTACTTC. It codes for CASSLTTSTETQYF.

CDR3 sequence (DNA): TGTGCCTGGACCCATAGGGAGCAAGATACGCAGTATTTT. Residues: CAWTHREQDTQYF. The V gene is TRBV30, the J gene TRBJ2-3, with D possibly matching TRBD2 (5 bases). CDR1 GTSNPN and CDR2 SVGIG come from the germline V gene (reference sequence). This CDR3 comprises 13 residues. Trimming left V 4 bases short and J 5 bases short, with 13 bases between.

This chain connects TRBV11-2 to TRBJ2-7; D remains ambiguous. V gave up 5 bases and J gave up 9 bases, with 20 bases separating them. This CDR3 is 14 amino acids long. Per germline, CDR1 SGHAT and CDR2 FQNNGV. The CDR3 spells CASSSHLDPLRQYF. The CDR3 nucleotides are TGTGCCAGCAGCAGTCACTTGGACCCATTAAGGCAGTACTTC.

The CDR3 DNA reads TGTGCCAGCAGCTTAGCGACGGATGAGCAGTTCTTC. Translation gives CASSLATDEQFF. V and J are TRBV7-8 and TRBJ2-1, with no clear D. Germline loops: CDR1 SGHVS, CDR2 FQNEAQ. Trimming removed 0 bases from V and 8 bases from J, with 5 bases in between. The CDR3 totals 12 residues.

The genes are TRBV5-1 and TRBJ2-6; D is undetermined. The CDR3 sequence is 16 residues long. Per germline, CDR1 SGHRS and CDR2 YFSETQ. V was shortened by 0 bases and J by 1 base, with 8 bases between the two germline ends. The CDR3 region is CASSLALSSGANVLTF. In nucleotides, the CDR3 is TGCGCCAGCAGCTTGGCTTTGTCATCTGGGGCCAACGTCCTGACTTTC.

The gene calls are TRBV18 and TRBJ1-1, with 9 nucleotides matching TRBD1. The ends lost 0 bases at V and 3 bases at J; junction bases unmatched: 2. This CDR3 contains 15 residues. From germline, CDR1 is KGHSH and CDR2 LQKENI. The CDR3 here is CASSPPNRGHTEAFF. The DNA of the CDR3 is TGTGCCAGCTCACCACCAAACAGGGGGCACACTGAAGCTTTCTTT.

This chain uses TRBV7-3 with TRBJ1-1, with 8 bases identical to TRBD1. CDR1 SGHTA and CDR2 FQGTGA come from the germline V gene. V dropped 3 bases and J dropped 4; count of bases not matched to a gene: 7. This CDR3 has 15 amino acids. This chain's CDR3 is CASSFRTGLVTEAFF. In DNA, the CDR3 is TGTGCCAGCAGCTTTAGGACAGGGTTGGTCACTGAAGCTTTCTTT.

The V and J genes are TRBV18 and TRBJ2-1; 9 nucleotides agree with TRBD1. Germline CDR1 and CDR2: KGHSH and LQKENI. J lost 2 bases, V lost 3 bases, and 8 bases had no gene match. This CDR3 has 17 amino acids. CDR3 sequence (DNA): TGTGCCAGCTCACCTCCCACCGGGACAGGGACCTACAATGAGCAGTTCTTC. It codes for CASSPPTGTGTYNEQFF.

There are a few counts of this clone. The same CDR3 can be traced to other DNA sequences in this sample. The rearrangement joins TRBV30 to TRBJ2-7, with unresolved D. V lost 3 bases and J lost 0, with 9 bases in between. There are 13 residues in the CDR3. Germline CDR1 reads GTSNPN; CDR2 reads SVGIG (reference sequence). The CDR3 sequence: CAWSLGSSYEQYF. The CDR3 DNA sequence: TGTGCCTGGAGCCTCGGTAGCTCCTACGAGCAGTACTTC. The full variable domain, in which reference TRBV30 and TRBJ2-7 provide the parts outside the CDR3, is SQTIHQWPATLVQPVGSPLSLECTVEGTSNPNLYWYRQAAGRGLQLLFYSVGIGQISSEVPQNLSASRPQDRQFILSSKKLLLSDSGFYLCAWSLGSSYEQYFGPGTRLTVT.

The V and J genes are TRBV13 and TRBJ2-4; 10 bases line up with TRBD2. Germline-derived CDR1 and CDR2 are PRHDT and FYEKMQ (reference sequence). V trimming: 5 bases; J trimming: 3 bases; junction bases outside the gene matches: 25. This CDR3 comprises 22 residues. The CDR3 region has the DNA TGTGCCAGCAGCCACTGGGAGGGACCGGGACTAGCGCTATCTCCGCACAAAAACATTCAGTACTTC. Translating gives CASSHWEGPGLALSPHKNIQYF.

The chain carries TRBV27 and TRBJ2-7; D gene ambiguous. CDR1 is MNHEY and CDR2 is SMNVEV in the germline V gene (reference sequence). V shed 5 bases and J shed 1 base, with 12 bases lying between them. CDR3 length: 14 residues. CDR3 in DNA: TGTGCCAGCAGTGTGACCTATGGGTCCTACGAGCAGTACTTC. This codes for CASSVTYGSYEQYF.

This chain connects TRBV18 to TRBJ2-2; D possibly corresponds to TRBD1 (6 bases). The CDR3 totals 15 residues. Germline assignment: CDR1 KGHSH and CDR2 LQKENI. V lost 2 bases and J 5 bases, leaving 12 bases between the germline ends. The CDR3 here is CASSPEQGKTGELFF. CDR3 coding DNA: TGTGCCAGCTCACCAGAACAGGGCAAAACCGGGGAGCTGTTTTTT.

The chain combines TRBV5-6 with TRBJ2-3; D ambiguous. CDR1 and CDR2 from the germline V gene are SGHDT and YYEEEE. The CDR3 length is 15 residues. The V gene lost 0 bases and the J gene lost 0 bases, with 8 bases spanning the gap. The CDR3 region is CASSLGRRSTDTQYF. DNA of the CDR3: TGTGCCAGCAGCTTGGGTCGCAGGAGCACAGATACGCAGTATTTT.

The chain couples TRBV6-5 to TRBJ2-5; D not resolved. This CDR3 contains 16 residues. With 0 bases removed from V and 0 bases from J, the gap between germline ends came to 11 bases. CDR1 is MNHEY, CDR2 SVGAGI, per germline. The CDR3 DNA reads as TGTGCCAGCAGTTACTCGTCGGTCCCCAACCAAGAGACCCAGTACTTC. It codes for CASSYSSVPNQETQYF.

The chain employs TRBV7-6 and TRBJ2-5; 8 nucleotides align to TRBD2. The CDR3 sequence is 18 residues long. Losses at the gene ends were 3 bases for V and 4 bases for J; bases not matched to a gene: 16. The germline V gene encodes CDR1 SGHVS and CDR2 FNYEAQ. The CDR3 protein is CASSLGPPVTSGPETQYF. The CDR3 nucleotides are TGTGCCAGCAGCTTGGGGCCCCCAGTAACTAGCGGTCCAGAGACCCAGTACTTC.

The chain combines TRBV6-1 with TRBJ1-5; a possible D gene is TRBD1 (5 bases). The CDR3 extends over 12 amino acids. Per the germline V gene, CDR1 is MNHNS and CDR2 is SASEGT. V lost 7 bases and J 9 bases, leaving 13 bases between the germline ends. CDR3 sequence (DNA): TGTGCCAGCAAGGCCACCGGGACGCCCCAGCATTTT. Translating it yields CASKATGTPQHF.

The chain carries TRBV5-1 and TRBJ2-3; TRBD2 is a possible D gene (6 bases). Germline loops: CDR1 SGHRS, CDR2 YFSETQ. The CDR3 loop spans 15 amino acids. Between the trimmed V and J ends, which lost 5 bases and 3 bases, there was a span of 16 bases. The CDR3 is CASSLMAGRTDTQYF. CDR3 in DNA: TGCGCCAGCAGTTTAATGGCAGGGAGGACAGATACGCAGTATTTT.